This T cell receptor beta chain was identified in a study of radiation and T cells in renal cell carcinoma. General observations from the study: From baseline, blood top tumor clonotypes peaked at 2 weeks post-radiation. Baseline intratumoral clonotype presence is unknown without pretreatment biopsies.

As for this clone: Its antigen is currently unknown.

Losses at the gene ends were 5 bases for V and 8 bases for J; bases not matched to a gene: 3. CDR3 size: 13 residues. Germline V gene sequence: CDR1 SGHVS, CDR2 FQNEAQ. Repertoires were generated with immunoSEQ multiplex PCR, while TCRdb's copy carries only in-frame clones and drops some. The sample contains approximately 92,000 clones, around four fifths of which appear only once. Sample time point: blood 4 weeks post-SBRT, at nephrectomy. Treatment described: 15 Gy SBRT to primary tumor, nephrectomy 4 weeks later. Nephrectomy followed 15 Gy stereotactic body radiation by 4 weeks. Radiation-treated patients gave blood at baseline, week 2 and week 4.

The origin of this receptor is a man between 45 and 60 years old with renal cell carcinoma. This material consisted of blood, taken from a patient whose treatment included radiotherapy and nephrectomy. V and J are TRBV7-8 and TRBJ2-1; 10 bases are shared with TRBD2. The CDR3 reads CASSQGTSDEQFF. The CDR3, as DNA: TGTGCCAGCAGCCAAGGGACTAGCGATGAGCAGTTCTTC.